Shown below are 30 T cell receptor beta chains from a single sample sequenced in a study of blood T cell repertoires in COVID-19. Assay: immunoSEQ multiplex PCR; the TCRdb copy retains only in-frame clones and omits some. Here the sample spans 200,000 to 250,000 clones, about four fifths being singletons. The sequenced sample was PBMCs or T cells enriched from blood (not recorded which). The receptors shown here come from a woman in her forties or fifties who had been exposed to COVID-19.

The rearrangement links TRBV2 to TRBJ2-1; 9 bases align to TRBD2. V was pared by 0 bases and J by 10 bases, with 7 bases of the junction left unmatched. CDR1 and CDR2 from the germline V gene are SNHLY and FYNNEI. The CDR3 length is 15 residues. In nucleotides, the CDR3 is TGTGCCAGCAGTGAAGCGCTTGGACTAGCGAGGGAGCAGTTCTTC. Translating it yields CASSEALGLAREQFF.

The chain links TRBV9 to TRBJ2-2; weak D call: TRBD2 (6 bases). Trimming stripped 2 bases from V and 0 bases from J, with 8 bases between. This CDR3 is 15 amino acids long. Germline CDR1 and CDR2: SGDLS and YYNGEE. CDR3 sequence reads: CASSVGGSNTGELFF. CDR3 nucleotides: TGTGCCAGCAGCGTTGGGGGGTCGAACACCGGGGAGCTGTTTTTT.

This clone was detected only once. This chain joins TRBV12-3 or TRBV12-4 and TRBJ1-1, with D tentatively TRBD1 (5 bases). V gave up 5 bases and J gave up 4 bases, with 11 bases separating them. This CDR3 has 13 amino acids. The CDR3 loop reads CASSLRQGTEAFF. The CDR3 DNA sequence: TGTGCCAGCAGTCTTCGCCAGGGCACTGAAGCTTTCTTT.

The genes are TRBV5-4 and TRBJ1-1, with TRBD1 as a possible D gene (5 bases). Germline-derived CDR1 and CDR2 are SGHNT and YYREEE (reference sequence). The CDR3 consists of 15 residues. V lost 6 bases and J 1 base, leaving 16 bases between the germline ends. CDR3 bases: TGTGCCAGCACCATTCAAAGGGGCCCGAACACTGAAGCTTTCTTT. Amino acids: CASTIQRGPNTEAFF.

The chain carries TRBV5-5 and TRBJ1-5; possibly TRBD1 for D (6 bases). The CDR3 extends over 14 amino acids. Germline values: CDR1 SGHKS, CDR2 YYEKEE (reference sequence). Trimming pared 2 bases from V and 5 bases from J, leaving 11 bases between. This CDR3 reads CASSFTGLHQPQHF. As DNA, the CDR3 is TGTGCCAGCAGCTTCACAGGGTTGCATCAGCCCCAGCATTTT.

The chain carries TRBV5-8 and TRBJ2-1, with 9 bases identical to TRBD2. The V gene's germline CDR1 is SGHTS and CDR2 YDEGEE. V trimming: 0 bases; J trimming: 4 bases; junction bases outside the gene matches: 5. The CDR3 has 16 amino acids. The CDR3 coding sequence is TGTGCCAGCAGCTTGGGGGGACTAGCTACTTACAATGAGCAGTTCTTC. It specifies CASSLGGLATYNEQFF.

In DNA form, the CDR3 reads TGTGCCAGCAGTGAATTATCGCCAGGGTCCTACGAGCAGTACTTC. The encoded protein is CASSELSPGSYEQYF. The genes are TRBV25-1 and TRBJ2-7; weak D call: TRBD1 (5 bases). V lost 1 base to trimming and J lost 1 base, with 11 bases between them. Germline V gene sequence: CDR1 MGHDK, CDR2 SYGVNS. CDR3 size: 15 residues.

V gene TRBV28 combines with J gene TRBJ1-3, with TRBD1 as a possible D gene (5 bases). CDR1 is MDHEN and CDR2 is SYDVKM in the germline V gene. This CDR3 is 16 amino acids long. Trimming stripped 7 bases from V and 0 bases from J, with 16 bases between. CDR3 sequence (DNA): TGTGCCAGCATGGGGGGTTCGCCGAGCTCTGGAAACACCATATATTTT. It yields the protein CASMGGSPSSGNTIYF. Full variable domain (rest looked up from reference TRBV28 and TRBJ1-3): DVKVTQSSRYLVKRTGEKVFLECVQDMDHENMFWYRQDPGLGLRLIYFSYDVKMKEKGDIPEGYSVSREKKERFSLILESASTNQTSMYLCASMGGSPSSGNTIYFGEGSWLTVV.

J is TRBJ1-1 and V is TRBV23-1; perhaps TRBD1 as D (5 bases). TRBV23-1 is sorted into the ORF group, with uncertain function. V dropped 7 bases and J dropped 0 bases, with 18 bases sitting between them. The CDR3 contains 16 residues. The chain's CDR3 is CASKGSKGFMNTEAFF. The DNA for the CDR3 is TGCGCCAGCAAGGGTTCGAAGGGGTTCATGAACACTGAAGCTTTCTTT.

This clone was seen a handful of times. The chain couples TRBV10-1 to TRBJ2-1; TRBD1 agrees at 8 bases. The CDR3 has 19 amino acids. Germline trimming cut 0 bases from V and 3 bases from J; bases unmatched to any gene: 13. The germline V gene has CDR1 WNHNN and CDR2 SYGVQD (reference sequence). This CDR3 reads CASSESKPAAGGYYNEQFF. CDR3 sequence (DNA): TGCGCCAGCAGTGAGTCGAAGCCCGCGGCAGGGGGCTACTACAATGAGCAGTTCTTC.

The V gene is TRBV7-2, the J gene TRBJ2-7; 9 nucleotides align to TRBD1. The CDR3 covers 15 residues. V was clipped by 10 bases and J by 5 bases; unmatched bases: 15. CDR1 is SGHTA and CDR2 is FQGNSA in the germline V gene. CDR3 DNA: TGTGCCACACACCTCGGACAGGGGTTTTTAAACGAGCAGTACTTC. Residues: CATHLGQGFLNEQYF.

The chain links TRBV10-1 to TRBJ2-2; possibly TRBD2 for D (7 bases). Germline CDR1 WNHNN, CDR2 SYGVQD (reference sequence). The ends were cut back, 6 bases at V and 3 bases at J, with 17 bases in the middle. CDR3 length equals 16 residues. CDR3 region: CASSLGGGPDTGELFF. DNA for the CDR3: TGCGCCAGCAGCCTAGGGGGGGGGCCGGACACCGGGGAGCTGTTTTTT.

CDR3 loop: CASSSDRAGDNSPLHF. The DNA for the CDR3 is TGTGCCAGCAGCTCGGACAGGGCGGGGGATAATTCACCCCTCCACTTT. The J gene is TRBJ1-6, the V gene TRBV7-9; TRBD1 matches 8 bases. The ends lost 4 bases at V and 5 bases at J; junction bases unmatched: 7. The CDR3 is 16 residues long. Germline V gives CDR1 SEHNR, CDR2 FQNEAQ (reference sequence).

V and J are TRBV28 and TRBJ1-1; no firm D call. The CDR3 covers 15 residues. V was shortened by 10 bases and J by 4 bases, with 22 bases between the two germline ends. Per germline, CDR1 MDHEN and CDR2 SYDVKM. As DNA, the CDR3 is TGTGCCACCTCACCCTTTTCGCCCCAGTTCACTGAAGCTTTCTTT. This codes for CATSPFSPQFTEAFF.

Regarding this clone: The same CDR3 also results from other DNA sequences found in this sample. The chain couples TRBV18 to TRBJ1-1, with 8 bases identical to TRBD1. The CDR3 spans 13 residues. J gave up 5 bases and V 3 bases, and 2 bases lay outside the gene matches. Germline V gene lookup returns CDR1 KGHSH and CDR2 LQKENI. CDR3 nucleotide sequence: TGTGCCAGCTCACCGGACAGGGTAACTGAAGCTTTCTTT. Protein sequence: CASSPDRVTEAFF.

CDR3 DNA: TGTGCCAGCAGCCCCGCGGGGAGGCAAACCTACGAGCAGTACTTC. This encodes CASSPAGRQTYEQYF. V is TRBV3-1 (or the pseudogene TRBV3-2) and J is TRBJ2-7; TRBD2 might be the D (6 bases). Between the trimmed V and J ends, which lost 4 bases and 2 bases, there was a span of 15 bases. The CDR3 has 15 amino acids. Looked up from germline, CDR1 is LGHDT and CDR2 is YNNKEL (reference sequence).

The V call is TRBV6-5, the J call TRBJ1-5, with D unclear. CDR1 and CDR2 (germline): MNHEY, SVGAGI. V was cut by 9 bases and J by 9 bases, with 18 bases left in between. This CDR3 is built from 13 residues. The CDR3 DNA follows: TGTGCCAGTGCTTTGAATACGGGTTTGCCCCAGCATTTT. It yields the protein CASALNTGLPQHF.

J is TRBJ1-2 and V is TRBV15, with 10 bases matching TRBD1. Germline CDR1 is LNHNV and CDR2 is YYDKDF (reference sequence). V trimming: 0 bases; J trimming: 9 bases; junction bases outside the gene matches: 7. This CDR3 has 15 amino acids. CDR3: CATSRDMTGGASYTF. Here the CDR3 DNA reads TGTGCCACCAGCAGAGATATGACAGGGGGCGCTAGCTACACCTTC.

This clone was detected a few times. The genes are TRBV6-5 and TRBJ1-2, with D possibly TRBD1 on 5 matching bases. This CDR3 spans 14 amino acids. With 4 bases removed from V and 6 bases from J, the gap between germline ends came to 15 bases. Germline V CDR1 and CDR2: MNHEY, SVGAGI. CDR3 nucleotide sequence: TGTGCCAGCAGTTCCGGGGGAAATTTGGATGGCTACACCTTC. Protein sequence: CASSSGGNLDGYTF.

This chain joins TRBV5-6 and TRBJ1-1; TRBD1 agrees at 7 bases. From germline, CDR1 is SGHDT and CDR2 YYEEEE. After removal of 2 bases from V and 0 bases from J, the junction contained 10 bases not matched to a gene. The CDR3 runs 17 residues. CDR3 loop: CASSFAPSDRLNTEAFF. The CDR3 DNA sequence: TGTGCCAGCAGCTTTGCACCGTCGGACAGGTTGAACACTGAAGCTTTCTTT.

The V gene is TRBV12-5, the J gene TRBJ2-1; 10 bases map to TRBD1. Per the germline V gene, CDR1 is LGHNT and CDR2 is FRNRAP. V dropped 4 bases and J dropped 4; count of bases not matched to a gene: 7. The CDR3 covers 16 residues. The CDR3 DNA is TGTGCTAGTGGTTCTAACCCGGGACAGGGGTACAATGAGCAGTTCTTC. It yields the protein CASGSNPGQGYNEQFF.

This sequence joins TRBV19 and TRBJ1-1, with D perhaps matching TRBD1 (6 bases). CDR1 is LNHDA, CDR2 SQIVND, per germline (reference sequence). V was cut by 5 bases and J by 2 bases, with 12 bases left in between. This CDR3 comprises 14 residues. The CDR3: CASSANRVNTEAFF. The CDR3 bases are TGTGCCAGTAGTGCCAACAGGGTCAACACTGAAGCTTTCTTT.

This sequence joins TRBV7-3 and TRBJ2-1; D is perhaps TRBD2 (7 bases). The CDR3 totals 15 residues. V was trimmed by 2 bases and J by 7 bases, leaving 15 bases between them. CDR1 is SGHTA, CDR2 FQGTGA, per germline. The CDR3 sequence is CASSLGGASMNEQFF. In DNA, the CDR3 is TGTGCCAGCAGCTTAGGGGGGGCCAGTATGAATGAGCAGTTCTTC.

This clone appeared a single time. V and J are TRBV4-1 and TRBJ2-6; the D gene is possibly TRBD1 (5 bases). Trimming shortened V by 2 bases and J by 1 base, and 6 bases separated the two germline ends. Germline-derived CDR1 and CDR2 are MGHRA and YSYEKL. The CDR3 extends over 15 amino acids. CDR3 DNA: TGCGCCAGCAGCCAACAGGGATCTGGGGCCAACGTCCTGACTTTC. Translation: CASSQQGSGANVLTF.

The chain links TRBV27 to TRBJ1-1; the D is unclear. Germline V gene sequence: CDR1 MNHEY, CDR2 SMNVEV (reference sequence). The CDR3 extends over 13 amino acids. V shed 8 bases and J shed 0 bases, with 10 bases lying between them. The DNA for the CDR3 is TGTGCCAGCGCGAGGCGAGTGAACACTGAAGCTTTCTTT. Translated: CASARRVNTEAFF.

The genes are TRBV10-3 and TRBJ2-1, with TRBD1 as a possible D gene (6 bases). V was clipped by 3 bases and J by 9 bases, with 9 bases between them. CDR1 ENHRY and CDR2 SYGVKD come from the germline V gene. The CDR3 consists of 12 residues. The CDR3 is CAISEGTSEQFF. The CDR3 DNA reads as TGTGCCATCAGTGAAGGGACAAGTGAGCAGTTCTTC.

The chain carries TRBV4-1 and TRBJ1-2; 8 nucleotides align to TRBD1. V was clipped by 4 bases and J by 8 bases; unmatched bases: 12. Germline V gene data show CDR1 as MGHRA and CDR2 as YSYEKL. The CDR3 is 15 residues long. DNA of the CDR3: TGCGCCAGCAGCCTAAGAACGAACAGGGGGGTAGGCTACACCTTC. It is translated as CASSLRTNRGVGYTF.

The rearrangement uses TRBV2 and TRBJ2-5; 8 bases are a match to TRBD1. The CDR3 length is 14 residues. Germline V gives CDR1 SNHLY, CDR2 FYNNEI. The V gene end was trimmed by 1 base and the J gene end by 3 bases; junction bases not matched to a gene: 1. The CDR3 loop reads CASSEGTGKETQYF. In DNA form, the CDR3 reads TGTGCCAGCAGTGAAGGGACAGGGAAAGAGACCCAGTACTTC. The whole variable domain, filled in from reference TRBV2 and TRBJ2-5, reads EPEVTQTPSHQVTQMGQEVILRCVPISNHLYFYWYRQILGQKVEFLVSFYNNEISEKSEIFDDQFSVERPDGSNFTLKIRSTKLEDSAMYFCASSEGTGKETQYFGPGTRLLVL.

CDR3 sequence: CASSFHPRYGYTF. CDR3 bases: TGTGCCAGCAGTTTTCATCCTAGGTATGGCTACACCTTC. The chain has TRBV28 and TRBJ1-2, with no clear D. Germline V gene sequence: CDR1 MDHEN, CDR2 SYDVKM. Trimming stripped 3 bases from V and 5 bases from J, with 10 bases between. The length of the CDR3 is 13 residues.

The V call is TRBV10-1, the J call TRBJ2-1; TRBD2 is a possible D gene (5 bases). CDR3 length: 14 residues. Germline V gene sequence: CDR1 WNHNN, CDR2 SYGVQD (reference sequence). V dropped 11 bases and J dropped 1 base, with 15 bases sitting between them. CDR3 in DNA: TGCGCCGCCTACGGGAATAGTTCCTACAATGAGCAGTTCTTC. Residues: CAAYGNSSYNEQFF.